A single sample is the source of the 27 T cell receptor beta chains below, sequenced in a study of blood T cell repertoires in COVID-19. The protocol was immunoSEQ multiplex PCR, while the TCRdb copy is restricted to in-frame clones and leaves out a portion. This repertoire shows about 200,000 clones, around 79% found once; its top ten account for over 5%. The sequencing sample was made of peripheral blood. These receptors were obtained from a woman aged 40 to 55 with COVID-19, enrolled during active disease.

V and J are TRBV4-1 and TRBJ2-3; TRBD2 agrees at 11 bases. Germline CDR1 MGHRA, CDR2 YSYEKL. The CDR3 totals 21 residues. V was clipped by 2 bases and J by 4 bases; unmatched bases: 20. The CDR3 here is CASSQRLGMLLAGEAADTQYF. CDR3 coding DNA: TGCGCCAGCAGCCAAAGGCTGGGCATGTTACTAGCGGGAGAGGCCGCAGATACGCAGTATTTT.

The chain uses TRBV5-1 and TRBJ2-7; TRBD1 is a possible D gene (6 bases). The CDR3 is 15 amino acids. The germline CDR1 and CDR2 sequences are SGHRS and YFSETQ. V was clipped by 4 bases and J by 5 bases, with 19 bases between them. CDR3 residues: CASSPPSGTSDEQYF. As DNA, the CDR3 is TGCGCCAGCAGCCCCCCTTCTGGGACATCTGACGAGCAGTACTTC.

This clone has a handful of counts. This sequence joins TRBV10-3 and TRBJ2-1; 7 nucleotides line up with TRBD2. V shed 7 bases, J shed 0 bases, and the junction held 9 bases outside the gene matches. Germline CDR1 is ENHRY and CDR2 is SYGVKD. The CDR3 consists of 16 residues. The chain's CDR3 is CAIKKEGGSSYNEQFF. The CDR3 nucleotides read TGTGCCATCAAAAAAGAGGGCGGGAGCTCCTACAATGAGCAGTTCTTC.

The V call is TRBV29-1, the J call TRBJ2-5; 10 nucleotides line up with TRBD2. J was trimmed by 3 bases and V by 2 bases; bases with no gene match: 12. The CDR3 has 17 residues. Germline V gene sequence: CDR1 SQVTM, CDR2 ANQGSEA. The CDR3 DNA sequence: TGCAGCGTTGAACAAGCGGGAGGGTTCGCGGGGAAAGAGACCCAGTACTTC. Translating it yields CSVEQAGGFAGKETQYF.

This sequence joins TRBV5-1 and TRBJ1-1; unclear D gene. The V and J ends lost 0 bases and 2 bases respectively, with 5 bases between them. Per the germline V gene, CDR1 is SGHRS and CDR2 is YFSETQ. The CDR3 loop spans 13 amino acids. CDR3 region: CASSLEPNTEAFF. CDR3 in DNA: TGCGCCAGCAGCTTGGAGCCAAACACTGAAGCTTTCTTT.

The CDR3 coding sequence is TGTGCCAGCAGCCCCCTGGACAGGGGGGGAACTAACACTGAAGCTTTCTTT. Translated, it gives CASSPLDRGGTNTEAFF. The chain links TRBV16 to TRBJ1-1, with 10 nucleotides matching TRBD1. The CDR3 is 17 residues long. With 4 bases clipped from V and 2 bases from J, the junction kept 10 bases outside the gene matches. Per the germline V gene, CDR1 is KGHSY and CDR2 is FQNENV.

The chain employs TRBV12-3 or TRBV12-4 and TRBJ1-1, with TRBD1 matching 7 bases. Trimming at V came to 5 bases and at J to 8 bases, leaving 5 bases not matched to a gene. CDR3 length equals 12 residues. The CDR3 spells CASSVGTAEAFF. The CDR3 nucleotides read TGTGCCAGCAGTGTCGGGACAGCCGAAGCTTTCTTT.

CDR3 bases: TGTGCCAGCTCACCGGCGGGGACGGGAACCGAAGCTTTCTTT. Translating gives CASSPAGTGTEAFF. The chain uses TRBV18 and TRBJ1-1, with a tentative D call TRBD1 (5 bases). The CDR3 totals 14 residues. Germline V gene sequence: CDR1 KGHSH, CDR2 LQKENI. V lost 3 bases and J lost 8, with 16 bases in between. The whole variable domain, filled in from reference TRBV18 and TRBJ1-1, reads NAGVMQNPRHLVRRRGQEARLRCSPMKGHSHVYWYRQLPEEGLKFMVYLQKENIIDESGMPKERFSAEFPKEGPSILRIQQVVRGDSAAYFCASSPAGTGTEAFFGQGTRLTVV.

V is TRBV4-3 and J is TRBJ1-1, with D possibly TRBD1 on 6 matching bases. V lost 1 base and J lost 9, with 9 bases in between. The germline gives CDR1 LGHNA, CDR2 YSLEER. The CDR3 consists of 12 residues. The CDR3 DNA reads TGCGCCAGCAGCCAAGCGGGGACAAAAGCTTTCTTT. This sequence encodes CASSQAGTKAFF.

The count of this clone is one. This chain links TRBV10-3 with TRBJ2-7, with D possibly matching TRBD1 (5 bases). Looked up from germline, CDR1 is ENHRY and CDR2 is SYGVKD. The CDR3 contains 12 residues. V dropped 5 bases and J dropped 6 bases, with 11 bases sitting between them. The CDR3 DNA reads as TGTGCCATCAGTCGCGCAGGGTCCGAGCAGTACTTC. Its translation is CAISRAGSEQYF.

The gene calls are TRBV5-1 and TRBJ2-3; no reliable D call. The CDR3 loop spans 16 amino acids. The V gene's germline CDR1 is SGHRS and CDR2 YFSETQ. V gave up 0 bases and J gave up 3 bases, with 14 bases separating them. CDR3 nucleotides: TGCGCCAGCAGCTTGGTCGGGTACCTCGGAACAGATACGCAGTATTTT. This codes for CASSLVGYLGTDTQYF.

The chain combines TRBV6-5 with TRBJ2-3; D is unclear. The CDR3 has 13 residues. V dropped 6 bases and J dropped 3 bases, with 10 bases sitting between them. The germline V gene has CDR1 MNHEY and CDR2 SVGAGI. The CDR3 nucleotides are TGTGCCAGCAGGCCCGAGTGGACAGATACGCAGTATTTT. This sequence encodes CASRPEWTDTQYF.

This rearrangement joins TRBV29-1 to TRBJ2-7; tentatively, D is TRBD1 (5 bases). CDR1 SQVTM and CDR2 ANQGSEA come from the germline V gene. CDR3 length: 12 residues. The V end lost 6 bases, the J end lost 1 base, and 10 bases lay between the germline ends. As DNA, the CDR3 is TGCAGCGTAGAGGACAATTCCTACGAGCAGTACTTC. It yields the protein CSVEDNSYEQYF.

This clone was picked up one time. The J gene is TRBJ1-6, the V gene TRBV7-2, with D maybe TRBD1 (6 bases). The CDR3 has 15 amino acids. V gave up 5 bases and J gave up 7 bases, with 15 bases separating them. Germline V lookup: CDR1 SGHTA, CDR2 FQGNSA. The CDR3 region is CASSQRQDRNSPLHF. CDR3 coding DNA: TGTGCCAGCAGCCAACGACAGGATCGGAATTCACCCCTCCACTTT.

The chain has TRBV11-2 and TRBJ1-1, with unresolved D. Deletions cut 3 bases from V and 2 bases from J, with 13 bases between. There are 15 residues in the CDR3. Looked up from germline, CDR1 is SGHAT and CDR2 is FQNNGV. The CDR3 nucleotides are TGTGCCAGCAGCTTTACTGCTCCCTACAACACTGAAGCTTTCTTT. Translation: CASSFTAPYNTEAFF.

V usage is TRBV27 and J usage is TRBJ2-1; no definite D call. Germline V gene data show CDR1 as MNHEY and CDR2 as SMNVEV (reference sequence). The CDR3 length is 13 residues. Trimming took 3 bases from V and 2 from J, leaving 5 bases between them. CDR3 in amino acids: CASSLRAYNEQFF. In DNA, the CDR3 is TGTGCCAGCAGTTTGCGTGCCTACAATGAGCAGTTCTTC.

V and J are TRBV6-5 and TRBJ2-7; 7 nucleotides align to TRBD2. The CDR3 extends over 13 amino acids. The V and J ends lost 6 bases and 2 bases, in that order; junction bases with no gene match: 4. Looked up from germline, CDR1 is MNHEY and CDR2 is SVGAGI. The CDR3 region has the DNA TGTGCCAGCAGGCTAGCGGTCCCCTACGAGCAGTACTTC. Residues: CASRLAVPYEQYF.

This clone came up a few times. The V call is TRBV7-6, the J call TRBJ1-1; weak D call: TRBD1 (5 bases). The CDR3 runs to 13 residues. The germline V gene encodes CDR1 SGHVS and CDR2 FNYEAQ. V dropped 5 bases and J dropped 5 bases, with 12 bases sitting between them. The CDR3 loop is CASSRDRRTEAFF. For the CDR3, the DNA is TGTGCCAGCAGCCGAGACAGACGAACTGAAGCTTTCTTT. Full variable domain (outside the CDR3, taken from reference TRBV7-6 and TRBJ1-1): GAGVSQSPRYKVTKRGQDVALRCDPISGHVSLYWYRQALGQGPEFLTYFNYEAQQDKSGLPNDRFSAERPEGSISTLTIQRTEQRDSAMYRCASSRDRRTEAFFGQGTRLTVV.

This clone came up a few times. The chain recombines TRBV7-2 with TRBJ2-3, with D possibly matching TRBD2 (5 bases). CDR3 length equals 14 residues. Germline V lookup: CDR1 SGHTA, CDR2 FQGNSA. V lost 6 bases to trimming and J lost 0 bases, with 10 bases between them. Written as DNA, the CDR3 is TGTGCCAGCAGTCGGGAACGGAGCACAGATACGCAGTATTTT. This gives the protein CASSRERSTDTQYF.

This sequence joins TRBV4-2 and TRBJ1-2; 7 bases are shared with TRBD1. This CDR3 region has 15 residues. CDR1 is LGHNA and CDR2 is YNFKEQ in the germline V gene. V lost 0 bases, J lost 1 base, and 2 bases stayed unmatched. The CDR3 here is CASSQDRDSNYGYTF. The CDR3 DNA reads TGTGCCAGCAGCCAAGATCGGGACAGTAACTATGGCTACACCTTC.

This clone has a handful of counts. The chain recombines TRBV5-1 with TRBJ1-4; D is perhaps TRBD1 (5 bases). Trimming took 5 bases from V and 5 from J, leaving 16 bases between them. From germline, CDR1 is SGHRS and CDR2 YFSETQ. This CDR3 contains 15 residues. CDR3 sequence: CASRTGEEVNEKLFF. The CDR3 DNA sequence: TGCGCCAGCAGAACAGGTGAAGAAGTGAATGAAAAACTGTTTTTT.

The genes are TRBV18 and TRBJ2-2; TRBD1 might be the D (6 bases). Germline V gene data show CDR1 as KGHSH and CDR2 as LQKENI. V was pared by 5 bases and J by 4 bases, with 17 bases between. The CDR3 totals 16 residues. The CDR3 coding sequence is TGTGCCAGCTCATTCGCCTGGGGGCGTAGCACCGGGGAGCTGTTTTTT. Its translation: CASSFAWGRSTGELFF.

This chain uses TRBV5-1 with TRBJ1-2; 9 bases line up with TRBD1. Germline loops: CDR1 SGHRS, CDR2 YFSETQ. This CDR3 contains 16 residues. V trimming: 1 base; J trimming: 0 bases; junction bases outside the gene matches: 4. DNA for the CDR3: TGCGCCAGCAGCTTGCAGGGACAGGGATCTAACTATGGCTACACCTTC. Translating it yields CASSLQGQGSNYGYTF.

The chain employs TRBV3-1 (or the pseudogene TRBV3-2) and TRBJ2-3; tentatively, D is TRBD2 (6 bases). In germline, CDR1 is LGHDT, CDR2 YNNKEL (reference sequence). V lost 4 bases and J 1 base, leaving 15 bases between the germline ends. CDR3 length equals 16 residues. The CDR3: CASSRAGTVGTDTQYF. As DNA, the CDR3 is TGTGCCAGCAGCCGAGCCGGGACTGTAGGCACAGATACGCAGTATTTT.

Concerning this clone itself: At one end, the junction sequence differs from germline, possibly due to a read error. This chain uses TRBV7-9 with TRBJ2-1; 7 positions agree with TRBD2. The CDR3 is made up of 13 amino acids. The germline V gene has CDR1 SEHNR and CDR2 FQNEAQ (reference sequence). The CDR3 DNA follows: TGTGCCAGCAGCCTAGGGACTACCAATGCGCAGTTCTTC. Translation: CASSLGTTNAQFF.

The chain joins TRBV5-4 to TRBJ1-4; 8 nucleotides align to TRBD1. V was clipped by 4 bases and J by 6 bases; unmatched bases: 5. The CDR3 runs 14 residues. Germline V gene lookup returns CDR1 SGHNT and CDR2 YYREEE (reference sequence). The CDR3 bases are TGTGCCAGCAGCCCGGACAGGGTGGATGAAAAACTGTTTTTT. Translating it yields CASSPDRVDEKLFF.

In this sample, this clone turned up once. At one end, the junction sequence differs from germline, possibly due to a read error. The CDR3 bases are TGTGCCACCAGTCAGGGCGAGATAGGTAAACTGTTTTTT. It encodes CATSQGEIGKLFF. J is TRBJ1-4 and V is TRBV2; possibly TRBD1 for D (5 bases). This CDR3 is 13 amino acids long. Germline V gives CDR1 SNHLY, CDR2 FYNNEI. The full variable domain, its missing parts supplied by reference TRBV2 and TRBJ1-4, is EPEVTQTPSHQVTQMGQEVILRCVPISNHLYFYWYRQILGQKVEFLVSFYNNEISEKSEIFDDQFSVERPDGSNFTLKIRSTKLEDSAMYFCATSQGEIGKLFFGSGTQLSVL.